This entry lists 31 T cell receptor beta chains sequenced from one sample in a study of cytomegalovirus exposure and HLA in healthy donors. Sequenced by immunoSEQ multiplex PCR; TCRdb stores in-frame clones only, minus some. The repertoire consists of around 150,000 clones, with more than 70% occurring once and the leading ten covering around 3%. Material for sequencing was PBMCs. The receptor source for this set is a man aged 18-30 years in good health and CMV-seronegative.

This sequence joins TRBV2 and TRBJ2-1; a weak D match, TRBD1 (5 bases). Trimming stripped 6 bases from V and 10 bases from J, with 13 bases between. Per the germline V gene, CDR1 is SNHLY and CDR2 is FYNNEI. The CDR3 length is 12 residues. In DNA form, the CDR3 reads TGTGCCAGCAGACCTCAGGGTCCCGAGCAGTTCTTC. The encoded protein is CASRPQGPEQFF.

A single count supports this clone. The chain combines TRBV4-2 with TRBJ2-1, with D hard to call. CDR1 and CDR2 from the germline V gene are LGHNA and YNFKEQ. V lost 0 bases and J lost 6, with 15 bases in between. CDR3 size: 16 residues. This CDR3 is CASSQDLLLSPNEQFF. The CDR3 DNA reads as TGTGCCAGCAGCCAAGATCTTCTGCTTAGCCCCAATGAGCAGTTCTTC.

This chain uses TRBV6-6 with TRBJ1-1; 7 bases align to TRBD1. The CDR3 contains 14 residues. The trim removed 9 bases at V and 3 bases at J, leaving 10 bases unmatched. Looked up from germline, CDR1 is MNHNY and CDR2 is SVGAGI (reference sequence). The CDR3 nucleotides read TGTGCCAGTTCCCGGGACAGATTCGACACTGAAGCTTTCTTT. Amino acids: CASSRDRFDTEAFF.

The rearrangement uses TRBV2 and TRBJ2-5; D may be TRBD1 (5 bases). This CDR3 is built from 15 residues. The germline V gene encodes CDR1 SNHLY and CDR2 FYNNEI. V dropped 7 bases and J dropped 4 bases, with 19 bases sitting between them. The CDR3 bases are TGTGCCAGCAACCGGGCCCGACAGATGGTAGAGACCCAGTACTTC. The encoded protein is CASNRARQMVETQYF.

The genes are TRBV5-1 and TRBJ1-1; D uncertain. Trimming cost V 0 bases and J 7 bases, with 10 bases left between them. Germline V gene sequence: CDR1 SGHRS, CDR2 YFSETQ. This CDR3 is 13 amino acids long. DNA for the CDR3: TGCGCCAGCAGCTTGGTTGGGCCCGATGAAGCTTTCTTT. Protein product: CASSLVGPDEAFF.

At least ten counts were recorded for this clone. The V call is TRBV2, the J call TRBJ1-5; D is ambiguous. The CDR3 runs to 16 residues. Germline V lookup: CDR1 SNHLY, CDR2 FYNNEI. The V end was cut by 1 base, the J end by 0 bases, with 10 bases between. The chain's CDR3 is CASSEETPSSNQPQHF. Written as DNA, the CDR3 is TGTGCCAGCAGTGAAGAGACACCTTCTAGCAATCAGCCCCAGCATTTT.

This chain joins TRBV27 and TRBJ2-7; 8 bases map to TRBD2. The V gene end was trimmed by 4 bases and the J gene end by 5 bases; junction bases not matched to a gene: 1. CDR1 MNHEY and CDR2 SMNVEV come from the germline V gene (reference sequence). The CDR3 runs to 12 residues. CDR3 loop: CASSSGGNEQYF. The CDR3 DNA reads TGTGCCAGCAGTTCGGGGGGGAACGAGCAGTACTTC.

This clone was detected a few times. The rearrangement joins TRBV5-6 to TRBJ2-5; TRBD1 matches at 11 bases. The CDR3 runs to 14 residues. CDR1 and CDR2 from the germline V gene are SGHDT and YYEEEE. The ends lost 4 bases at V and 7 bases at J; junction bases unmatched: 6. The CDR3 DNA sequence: TGTGCCAGCAGCGGGGGACAGGGGGTAAGGACCCAGTACTTC. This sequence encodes CASSGGQGVRTQYF.

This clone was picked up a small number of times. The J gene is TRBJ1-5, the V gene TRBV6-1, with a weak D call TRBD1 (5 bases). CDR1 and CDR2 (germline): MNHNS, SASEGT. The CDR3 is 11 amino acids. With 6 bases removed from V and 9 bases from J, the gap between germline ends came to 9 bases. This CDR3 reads CASSQGWPQHF. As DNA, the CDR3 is TGTGCCAGCAGCCAGGGTTGGCCCCAGCATTTT.

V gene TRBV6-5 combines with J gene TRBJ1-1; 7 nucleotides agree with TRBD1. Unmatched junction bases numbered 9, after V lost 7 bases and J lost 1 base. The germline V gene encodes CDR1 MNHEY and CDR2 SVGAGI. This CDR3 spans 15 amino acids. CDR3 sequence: CASKGVYRGNTEAFF. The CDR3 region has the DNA TGTGCCAGCAAGGGAGTATACAGGGGGAACACTGAAGCTTTCTTT.

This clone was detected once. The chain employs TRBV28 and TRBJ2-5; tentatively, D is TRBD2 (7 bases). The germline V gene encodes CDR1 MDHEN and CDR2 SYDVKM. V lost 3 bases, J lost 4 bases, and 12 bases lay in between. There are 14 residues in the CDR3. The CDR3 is CASSFVGGGETQYF. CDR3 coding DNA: TGTGCCAGCAGTTTCGTGGGAGGGGGAGAGACCCAGTACTTC.

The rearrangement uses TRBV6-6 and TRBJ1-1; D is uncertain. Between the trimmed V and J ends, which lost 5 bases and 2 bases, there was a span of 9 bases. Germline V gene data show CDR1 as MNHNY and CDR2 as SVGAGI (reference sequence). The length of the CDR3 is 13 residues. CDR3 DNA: TGTGCCAGCAGTAACCCGCGAAACACTGAAGCTTTCTTT. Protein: CASSNPRNTEAFF.

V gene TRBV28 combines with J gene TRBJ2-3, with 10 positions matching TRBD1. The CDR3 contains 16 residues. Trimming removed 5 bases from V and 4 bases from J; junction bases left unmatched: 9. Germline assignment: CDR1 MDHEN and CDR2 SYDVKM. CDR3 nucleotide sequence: TGTGCCAGCAGTCCGCTCCCTGGACAGGGGGCAGATACGCAGTATTTT. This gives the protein CASSPLPGQGADTQYF.

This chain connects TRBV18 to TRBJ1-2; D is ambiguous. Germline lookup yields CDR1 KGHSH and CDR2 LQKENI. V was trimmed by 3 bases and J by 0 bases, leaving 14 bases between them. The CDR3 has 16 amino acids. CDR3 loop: CASSPATRSANYGYTF. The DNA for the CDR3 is TGTGCCAGCTCACCCGCGACACGCTCAGCTAACTATGGCTACACCTTC.

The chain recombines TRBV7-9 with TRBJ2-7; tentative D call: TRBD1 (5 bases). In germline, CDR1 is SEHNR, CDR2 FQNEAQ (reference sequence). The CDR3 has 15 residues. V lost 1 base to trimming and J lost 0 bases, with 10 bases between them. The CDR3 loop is CASSLVEGVSYEQYF. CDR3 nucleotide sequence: TGTGCCAGCAGCTTAGTGGAAGGGGTCTCCTACGAGCAGTACTTC.

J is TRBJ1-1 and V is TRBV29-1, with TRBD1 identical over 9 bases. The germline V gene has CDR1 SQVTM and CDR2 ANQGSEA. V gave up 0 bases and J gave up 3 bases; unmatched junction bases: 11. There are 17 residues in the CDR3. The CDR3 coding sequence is TGCAGCGTTGAAGATTTAAGACAGGGGGAAAGGGACACTGAAGCTTTCTTT. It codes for CSVEDLRQGERDTEAFF.

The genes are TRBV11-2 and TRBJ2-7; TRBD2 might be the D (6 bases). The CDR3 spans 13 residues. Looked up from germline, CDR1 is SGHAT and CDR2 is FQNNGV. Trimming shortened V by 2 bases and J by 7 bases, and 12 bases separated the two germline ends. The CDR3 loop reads CASSLLGGWEQYF. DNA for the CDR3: TGTGCCAGCAGCTTACTCGGGGGTTGGGAGCAGTACTTC.

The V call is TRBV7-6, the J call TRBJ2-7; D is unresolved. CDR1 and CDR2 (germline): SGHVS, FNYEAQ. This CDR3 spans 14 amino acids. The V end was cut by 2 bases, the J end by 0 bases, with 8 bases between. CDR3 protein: CASSLNPGSYEQYF. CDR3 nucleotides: TGTGCCAGCAGCTTAAATCCGGGCTCCTACGAGCAGTACTTC.

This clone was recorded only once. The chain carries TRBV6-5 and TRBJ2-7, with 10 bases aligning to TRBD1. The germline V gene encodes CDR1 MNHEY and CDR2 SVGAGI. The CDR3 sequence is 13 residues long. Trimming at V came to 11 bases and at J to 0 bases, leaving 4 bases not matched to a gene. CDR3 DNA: TGTGCCCGACGGACAGGGGGCTCCTACGAGCAGTACTTC. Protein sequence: CARRTGGSYEQYF.

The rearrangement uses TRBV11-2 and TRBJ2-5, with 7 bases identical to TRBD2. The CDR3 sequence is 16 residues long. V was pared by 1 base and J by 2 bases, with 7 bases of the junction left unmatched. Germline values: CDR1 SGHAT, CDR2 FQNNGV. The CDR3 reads CASSLGWRTSQETQYF. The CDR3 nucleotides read TGTGCCAGCAGCTTAGGTTGGAGGACTAGTCAAGAGACCCAGTACTTC.

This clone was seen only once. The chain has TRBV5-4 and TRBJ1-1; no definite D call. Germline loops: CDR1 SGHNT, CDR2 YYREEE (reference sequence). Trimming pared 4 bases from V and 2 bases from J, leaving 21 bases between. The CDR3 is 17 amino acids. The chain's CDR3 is CASSKGAGGYVNTEAFF. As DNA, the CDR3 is TGTGCCAGCAGCAAAGGCGCAGGTGGGTATGTTAACACTGAAGCTTTCTTT.

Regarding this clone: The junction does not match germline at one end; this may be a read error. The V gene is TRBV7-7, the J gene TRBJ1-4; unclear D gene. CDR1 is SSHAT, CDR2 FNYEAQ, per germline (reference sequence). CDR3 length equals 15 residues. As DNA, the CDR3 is TGTGCTAGCAGCTTAGGTGGAGGACGAAATGAAAAACTGTTTTTT. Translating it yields CASSLGGGRNEKLFF.

The DNA of the CDR3 is TGTGCCAGCAGCGTAGTTTCAGGGGCCCTCTACAATGAGCAGTTCTTC. Protein: CASSVVSGALYNEQFF. V and J are TRBV9 and TRBJ2-1, with D perhaps matching TRBD1 (6 bases). The V end lost 0 bases, the J end lost 3 bases, and 13 bases lay between the germline ends. The CDR3 has 16 residues. Germline lookup yields CDR1 SGDLS and CDR2 YYNGEE. Looking up the rest from reference TRBV9 and TRBJ2-1 gives the full variable domain: DSGVTQTPKHLITATGQRVTLRCSPRSGDLSVYWYQQSLDQGLQFLIQYYNGEERAKGNILERFSAQQFPDLHSELNLSSLELGDSALYFCASSVVSGALYNEQFFGPGTRLTVL.

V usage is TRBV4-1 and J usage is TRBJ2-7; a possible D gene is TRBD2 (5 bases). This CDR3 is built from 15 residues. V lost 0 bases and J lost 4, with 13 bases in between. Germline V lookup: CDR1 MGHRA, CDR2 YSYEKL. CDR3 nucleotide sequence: TGCGCCAGCAGCCAAGAGTGGGCTAGCCCGTACGAGCAGTACGTC. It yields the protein CASSQEWASPYEQYV.

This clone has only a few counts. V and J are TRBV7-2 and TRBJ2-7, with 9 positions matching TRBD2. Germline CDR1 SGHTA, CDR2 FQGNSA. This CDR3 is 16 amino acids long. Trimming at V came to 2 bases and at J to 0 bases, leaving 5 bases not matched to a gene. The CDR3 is CASSLPSGMSSYEQYF. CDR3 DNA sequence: TGTGCCAGCAGCTTACCTAGCGGGATGAGCTCCTACGAGCAGTACTTC.

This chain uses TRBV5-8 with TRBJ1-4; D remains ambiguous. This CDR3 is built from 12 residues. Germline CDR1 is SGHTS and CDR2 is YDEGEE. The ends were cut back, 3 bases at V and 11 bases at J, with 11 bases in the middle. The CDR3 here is CASSSTSGKLFF. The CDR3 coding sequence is TGTGCCAGCAGCTCGACCTCCGGGAAACTGTTTTTT.

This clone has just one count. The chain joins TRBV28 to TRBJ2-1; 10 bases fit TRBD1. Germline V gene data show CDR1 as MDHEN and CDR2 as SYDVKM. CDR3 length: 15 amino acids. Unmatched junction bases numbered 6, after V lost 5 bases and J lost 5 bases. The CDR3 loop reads CASSRGQGLDNEQFF. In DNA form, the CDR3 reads TGTGCCAGCAGTAGGGGACAGGGGTTGGACAATGAGCAGTTCTTC.

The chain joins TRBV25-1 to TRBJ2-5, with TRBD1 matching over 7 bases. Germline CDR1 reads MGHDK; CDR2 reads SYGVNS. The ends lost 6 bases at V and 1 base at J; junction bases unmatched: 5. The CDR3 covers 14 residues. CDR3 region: CASSPTGTQETQYF. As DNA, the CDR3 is TGTGCCAGCAGCCCGACAGGGACCCAAGAGACCCAGTACTTC. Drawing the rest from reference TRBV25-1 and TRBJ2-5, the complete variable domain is EADIYQTPRYLVIGTGKKITLECSQTMGHDKMYWYQQDPGMELHLIHYSYGVNSTEKGDLSSESTVSRIRTEHFPLTLESARPSHTSQYLCASSPTGTQETQYFGPGTRLLVL.

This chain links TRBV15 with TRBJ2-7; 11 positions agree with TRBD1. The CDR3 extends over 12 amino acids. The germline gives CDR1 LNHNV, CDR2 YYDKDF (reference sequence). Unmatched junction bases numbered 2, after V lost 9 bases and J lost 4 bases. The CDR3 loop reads CATRDRGYEQYF. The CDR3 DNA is TGTGCCACTAGGGACAGGGGGTACGAGCAGTACTTC.

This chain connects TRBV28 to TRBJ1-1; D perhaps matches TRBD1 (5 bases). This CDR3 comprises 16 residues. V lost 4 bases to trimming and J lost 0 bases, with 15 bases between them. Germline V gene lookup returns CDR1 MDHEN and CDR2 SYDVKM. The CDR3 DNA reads TGTGCCAGCAGTTCAGGAGGGGCGATACTGAACACTGAAGCTTTCTTT. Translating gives CASSSGGAILNTEAFF.

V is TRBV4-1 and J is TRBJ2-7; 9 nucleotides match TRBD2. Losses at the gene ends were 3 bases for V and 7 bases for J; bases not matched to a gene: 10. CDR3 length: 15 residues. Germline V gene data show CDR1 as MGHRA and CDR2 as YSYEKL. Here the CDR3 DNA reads TGCGCCAGCAGCCAGGCTTTAGCGGGAGTGGGTGAGCAGTACTTC. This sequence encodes CASSQALAGVGEQYF.